A single sample is the source of the 12 T cell receptor beta chains below, sequenced in a study of CD4 T cells in relation to SARS-CoV-2 and coronaviruses. Using immunoSEQ multiplex PCR, the repertoire was profiled, and TCRdb retains in-frame clones only, with some absent. The data contain around 30,000 clones, about four fifths of them singletons. For these TCRs, the target antigens are not known. The source material was memory CD4+ T cells from PBMCs, cultured in vitro. Receptors were obtained from an adult with COVID-19.

CDR3 protein: CASSDLGKTGSPLHF. CDR3 nucleotide sequence: TGTGCCAGCAGCGACCTTGGGAAAACGGGTTCACCCCTCCACTTT. The rearrangement uses TRBV5-6 and TRBJ1-6; the D is unclear. V lost 4 bases, J lost 9 bases, and 17 bases lay in between. Germline CDR1 and CDR2: SGHDT and YYEEEE. CDR3 size: 15 residues.

V is TRBV29-1 and J is TRBJ1-4; D is undetermined. Deletions cut 6 bases from V and 8 bases from J, with 13 bases between. The CDR3 extends over 12 amino acids. In germline, CDR1 is SQVTM, CDR2 ANQGSEA. This CDR3 is CSVSRAGEKLFF. DNA of the CDR3: TGCAGCGTATCCCGAGCTGGCGAAAAACTGTTTTTT.

This chain links TRBV19 with TRBJ2-1; D might be TRBD2 (5 bases). Germline V CDR1 and CDR2: LNHDA, SQIVND (reference sequence). V was pared by 6 bases and J by 0 bases, with 12 bases between. This CDR3 comprises 15 residues. CDR3 loop: CASRDWSASYNEQFF. The CDR3 DNA is TGTGCCAGTAGGGACTGGAGCGCCTCCTACAATGAGCAGTTCTTC.

The V gene is TRBV2, the J gene TRBJ2-1, with 7 bases matching TRBD2. Losses at the gene ends were 2 bases for V and 6 bases for J; bases not matched to a gene: 4. Germline V gene sequence: CDR1 SNHLY, CDR2 FYNNEI. This CDR3 region has 14 residues. As DNA, the CDR3 is TGTGCCAGCAGTGAAAGCGGGACTCTCAATGAGCAGTTCTTC. Protein sequence: CASSESGTLNEQFF. The variable domain in full, with the rest retrieved from reference TRBV2 and TRBJ2-1, is EPEVTQTPSHQVTQMGQEVILRCVPISNHLYFYWYRQILGQKVEFLVSFYNNEISEKSEIFDDQFSVERPDGSNFTLKIRSTKLEDSAMYFCASSESGTLNEQFFGPGTRLTVL.

Written as DNA, the CDR3 is TGTGCCAGCAGTGAAGCCTTGCGGACTGTCACAGATACGCAGTATTTT. Translating it yields CASSEALRTVTDTQYF. The J gene is TRBJ2-3, the V gene TRBV2; maybe TRBD2 (5 bases). The CDR3 has 16 amino acids. From germline, CDR1 is SNHLY and CDR2 FYNNEI. The V end was cut by 0 bases, the J end by 2 bases, with 12 bases between.

This clone was seen more than once but under ten times. The gene calls are TRBV5-4 and TRBJ2-5; unclear D gene. Germline CDR1 SGHNT, CDR2 YYREEE (reference sequence). The V gene lost 0 bases and the J gene lost 4 bases, with 7 bases spanning the gap. CDR3 size: 13 residues. The CDR3 spells CASSLDFGETQYF. In nucleotides, the CDR3 is TGTGCCAGCAGCTTGGACTTTGGAGAGACCCAGTACTTC.

V gene TRBV28 combines with J gene TRBJ1-2; D gene uncertain. CDR1 and CDR2 (germline): MDHEN, SYDVKM. Deletions cut 3 bases from V and 2 bases from J, with 7 bases between. CDR3 length: 13 amino acids. The CDR3 coding sequence is TGTGCCAGCAGTTTCTCAGAAAACTATGGCTACACCTTC. Translated: CASSFSENYGYTF.

This chain joins TRBV2 and TRBJ2-1; perhaps TRBD1 as D (5 bases). The length of the CDR3 is 14 residues. Germline loops: CDR1 SNHLY, CDR2 FYNNEI. V lost 1 base and J 15 bases, leaving 19 bases between the germline ends. This chain's CDR3 is CASSEEMVAQGGFF. The DNA of the CDR3 is TGTGCCAGCAGTGAAGAGATGGTAGCCCAGGGTGGGTTCTTC.

The J gene is TRBJ2-2, the V gene TRBV3-1 (or the pseudogene TRBV3-2); 9 bases match TRBD2. The germline V gene encodes CDR1 LGHDT and CDR2 YNNKEL (reference sequence). With 0 bases clipped from V and 7 bases from J, the junction kept 12 bases outside the gene matches. CDR3 size: 18 residues. The CDR3 loop reads CASSQDVSGRRRVGELFF. In DNA, the CDR3 is TGTGCCAGCAGCCAAGATGTTAGCGGGAGAAGAAGGGTCGGGGAGCTGTTTTTT.

J is TRBJ2-1 and V is TRBV19; the match to TRBD2 covers 9 bases. V lost 6 bases to trimming and J lost 7 bases; unmatched junction nucleotides: 7. This CDR3 has 14 residues. CDR1 is LNHDA, CDR2 SQIVND, per germline (reference sequence). CDR3 coding DNA: TGTGCCAGTAGGCCAGCGGGAGGTTGGAATGAGCAGTTCTTC. Residues: CASRPAGGWNEQFF.

This clone was observed a handful of times. V gene TRBV5-4 combines with J gene TRBJ2-7, with 9 bases aligning to TRBD1. The germline gives CDR1 SGHNT, CDR2 YYREEE (reference sequence). This CDR3 has 17 residues. J lost 6 bases, V lost 0 bases, and 13 bases had no gene match. CDR3 coding DNA: TGTGCCAGCAGCTTGGGGGTAAACCGGGACAGGGCGGTCGAGCAGTACTTC. This encodes CASSLGVNRDRAVEQYF.

This clone was recorded a few times. The rearrangement joins TRBV4-1 to TRBJ2-1; 10 bases match TRBD2. The germline CDR1 and CDR2 sequences are MGHRA and YSYEKL. V dropped 5 bases and J dropped 4; count of bases not matched to a gene: 5. This CDR3 has 15 residues. Here the CDR3 DNA reads TGCGCCAGCAGCATCGGACTAGCGGCATACAATGAGCAGTTCTTC. It translates to CASSIGLAAYNEQFF.